This T cell receptor beta chain was profiled in a study of human T cells and chemical hapten exposure. Via MiXCR, TCRdb re-called the RACE reads, giving one row per CDR3 protein. The table records approximately 82,000 distinct CDR3 sequences, roughly a tenth of them present only once. Time point described: patch test 1, 2 weeks after DPC sensitization. Indicated treatment: therapeutic diphenylcyclopropenone sensitization with weekly scalp DPC. Germline loops: CDR1 MNHEY, CDR2 SVGAGI. CDR3 length: 12 amino acids. Trimming took 6 bases from V and 3 from J, leaving 7 bases between them. This receptor was taken from a man aged 40-49 years with alopecia areata. Some clones in this sample may be carry-over from other donors' samples. The V and J genes are TRBV6-5 and TRBJ2-3; D not resolved. The sample was whole blood, taken in connection with sensitization to the hapten diphenylcyclopropenone (DPC). The DNA for the CDR3 is TGTGCCAGCAGGGGGATAACAGATACGCAGTATTTT. Its protein is CASRGITDTQYF.